A single T cell receptor beta chain is shown here with its context. The table came from immunoSEQ multiplex PCR; TCRdb's copy has only in-frame clones and leaves some out. Here the sample spans fewer than 350,000 clones, just over 85% being singletons. V was trimmed by 5 bases and J by 0 bases, leaving 18 bases between them. CDR3 length: 17 residues. In germline, CDR1 is LGHDT, CDR2 YNNKEL (reference sequence). This entry belongs to a study of blood T cell repertoires in COVID-19. This receptor was taken from a woman between 40 and 55 years old with acute COVID-19. The V gene is TRBV3-1 (or the pseudogene TRBV3-2), the J gene TRBJ2-3; tentative D call: TRBD1 (5 bases). Sequences were obtained from PBMCs or T cells enriched from blood (not recorded which). The CDR3 here is CASSINKTGESTDTQYF. CDR3 coding DNA: TGTGCCAGCAGCATAAATAAAACAGGCGAGAGCACAGATACGCAGTATTTT.